This T cell receptor beta chain was documented in a study of post-analysis software for immune sequencing data. The library was made from cDNA and included unique molecular identifiers. TCRdb called the PCR reads again in MiXCR, with one record for every CDR3 protein. The sample holds around 700,000 distinct CDR3 sequences, 55% to 70% seen once. The V and J ends lost 6 bases and 0 bases respectively, with 17 bases between them. CDR1 DFQATT and CDR2 SNEGSKA come from the germline V gene (reference sequence). CDR3 size: 15 residues. There are a few counts of this clonotype. Its antigen remains unidentified. Findings of the study overall: Five TRBV segments, TRBV5-6, TRBV5-1 and TRBV20-1 among them, were found more frequent in patients than controls.

The J gene is TRBJ1-2, the V gene TRBV20-1; D is unclear. The origin of this receptor is a girl aged 2 to 10 with multiple sclerosis. Source material: blood. CDR3 loop: CSAPTAGIPNYGYTF. CDR3 in DNA: TGCAGTGCCCCTACCGCGGGTATTCCTAACTATGGCTACACCTTC.